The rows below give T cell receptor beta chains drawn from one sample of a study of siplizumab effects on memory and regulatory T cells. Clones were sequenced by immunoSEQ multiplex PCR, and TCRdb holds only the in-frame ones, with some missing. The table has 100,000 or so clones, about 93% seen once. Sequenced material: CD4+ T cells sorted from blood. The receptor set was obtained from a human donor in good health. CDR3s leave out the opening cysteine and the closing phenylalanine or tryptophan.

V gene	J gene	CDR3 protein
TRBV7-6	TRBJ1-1	ASSPRQGGEAF
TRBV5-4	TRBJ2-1	ASSLGSRSLAGTNEQF
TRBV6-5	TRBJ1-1	ASRQGATEAF
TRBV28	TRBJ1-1	ASSFRGTEAF
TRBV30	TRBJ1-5	AWSGGQGQPQH
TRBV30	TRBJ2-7	AWSLGQGAYEQY
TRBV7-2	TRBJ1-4	ASSPLEAINEKLF
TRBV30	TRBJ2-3	AWSRGLAGRTDTQY
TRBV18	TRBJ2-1	ASSRQDNEQF
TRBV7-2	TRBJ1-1	ASSFRPGGEELC
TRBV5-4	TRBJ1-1	ASRDGRGRSTEAF
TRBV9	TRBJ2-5	ASSVEDRQETQY
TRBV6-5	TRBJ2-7	ASSYNNGHSYEQY
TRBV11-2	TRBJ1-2	ASSLGSGLGYGYT
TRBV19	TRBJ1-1	ASSAGTISTEAF
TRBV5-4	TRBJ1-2	ASSLDTNGYT
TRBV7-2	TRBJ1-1	ASSTQRRAGEAF
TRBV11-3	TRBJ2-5	ASSLGGWETQY
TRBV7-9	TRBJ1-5	ASSEGLSNQPQH
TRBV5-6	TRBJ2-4	ASSFQQGQAGHAKNIQY
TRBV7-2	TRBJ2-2	ASSSRLAGPNTGELF
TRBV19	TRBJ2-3	ASSISGSADTQY
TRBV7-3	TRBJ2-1	ASSPKGGGVEQF
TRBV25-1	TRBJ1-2	ASSESWGASGYT
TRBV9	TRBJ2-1	ASSSGTNSPNEQF
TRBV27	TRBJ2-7	ASRTRTGPYEQY
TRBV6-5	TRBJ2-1	ASSRLVGEQF
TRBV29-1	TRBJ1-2	SVATGEGIYGYT
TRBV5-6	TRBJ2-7	ASSLGTVYEQY
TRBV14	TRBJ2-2	ASSIVTGASGELF
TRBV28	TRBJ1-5	ASSYARGLGNQPQH
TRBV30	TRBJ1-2	AWSVQRATYGSPRRYT
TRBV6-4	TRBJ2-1	ATSMTSGSLSEQF
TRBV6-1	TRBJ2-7	ASKEYGFSYEQY
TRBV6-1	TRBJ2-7	ASGRGAAYEQY
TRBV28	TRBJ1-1	ASSLAGRYEAF
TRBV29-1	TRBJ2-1	SVERREGSHEQF
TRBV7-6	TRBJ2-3	ASRLGSASGLSTDTQY
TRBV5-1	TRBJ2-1	ASSAQDRAGDGYNEQF
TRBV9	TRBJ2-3	ASSLGAGGTDTQY
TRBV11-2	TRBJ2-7	ASSPRSSGTYEQY
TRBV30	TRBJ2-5	AWSDSGGFQY
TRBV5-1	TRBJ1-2	ASSLGQGGFYGYT
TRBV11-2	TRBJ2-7	ASSLEASSYEQY
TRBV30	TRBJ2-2	AWSTGVPGELF
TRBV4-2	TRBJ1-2	ASSQYDGAQANYGYT
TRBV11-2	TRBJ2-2	ASSPRPNTGELF
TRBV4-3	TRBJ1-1	ASSQVGGRNTEAF
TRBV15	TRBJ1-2	ATSRELQGAYGYT
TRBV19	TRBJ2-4	ASSIVGGGAVNIQY
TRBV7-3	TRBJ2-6	ASSFPGANVLT
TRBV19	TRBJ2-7	ASSGGYEQY